The 16 T cell receptor beta chains below all came from one sample that was sequenced in a study of beta chain features in type 1 diabetes. Findings and limits, study-wide: Moderate but significant shortening of TCRB CDR3s was recorded in all four CD4+ subsets from Type 1 diabetes patients.

Their specific antigens are unknown. As every portion of the isolated RNA was reverse transcribed, the sequencing read expressed TCRB transcripts. Sequenced by immunoSEQ multiplex PCR; TCRdb stores in-frame clones only, minus some. The sample lists some 660,000 clones; over 11% were seen once. The source material was naive CD4+ T cells from blood. These receptors were obtained from a young man with type 1 diabetes.

The chain couples TRBV11-3 to TRBJ1-6, with D hard to call. V was cut by 1 base and J by 16 bases, with 14 bases left in between. Germline V gives CDR1 SGHNT, CDR2 YENEEA. The CDR3 length is 13 residues. This CDR3 is CASSLGAAGGLHF. The CDR3 bases are TGTGCCAGCAGCTTAGGAGCTGCTGGTGGACTCCACTTT.

The chain has TRBV9 and TRBJ1-2; D not certain. CDR1 and CDR2 from the germline V gene are SGDLS and YYNGEE. CDR3 length equals 15 residues. Trimming stripped 0 bases from V and 4 bases from J, with 13 bases between. The CDR3 spells CASSVAPTAIYGYTF. As DNA, the CDR3 is TGTGCCAGCAGCGTAGCCCCCACAGCCATCTATGGCTACACCTTC.

This clone was counted between two and nine times. This rearrangement joins TRBV5-1 to TRBJ1-6, with TRBD1 as a possible D gene (6 bases). The germline CDR1 and CDR2 sequences are SGHRS and YFSETQ. This CDR3 contains 16 residues. V dropped 0 bases and J dropped 4 bases, with 11 bases sitting between them. The CDR3 nucleotides are TGCGCCAGCAGCTTGGAGGGGGAAAAGTATAATTCACCCCTCCACTTT. This codes for CASSLEGEKYNSPLHF.

The chain links TRBV7-2 to TRBJ1-1, with 8 bases aligning to TRBD1. The V segment lost 3 bases and the J segment 5 bases; nucleotides outside the gene matches: 8. The CDR3 covers 15 residues. The germline gives CDR1 SGHTA, CDR2 FQGNSA. The CDR3 nucleotides read TGTGCCAGCAGCTTTTATCTACAGGGGGGGACTGAAGCTTTCTTT. Amino acids: CASSFYLQGGTEAFF.

This clone was recorded a few times. The rearrangement uses TRBV5-4 and TRBJ1-6; D remains ambiguous. The CDR3 length is 14 residues. Trimming stripped 0 bases from V and 6 bases from J, with 7 bases between. The germline CDR1 and CDR2 sequences are SGHNT and YYREEE (reference sequence). The CDR3 spells CASSLGTSNSPLHF. The CDR3 region has the DNA TGTGCCAGCAGCTTGGGAACAAGTAATTCACCCCTCCACTTT.

This chain uses TRBV2 with TRBJ2-2; D may be TRBD2 (5 bases). The CDR3 has 14 amino acids. With 7 bases removed from V and 3 bases from J, the gap between germline ends came to 12 bases. Germline V gene data show CDR1 as SNHLY and CDR2 as FYNNEI. The chain's CDR3 is CASKKTGDTGELFF. The CDR3 DNA reads TGTGCCAGCAAAAAGACCGGGGACACCGGGGAGCTGTTTTTT.

This clone was detected a few times. The sample carries other DNA sequences with the same CDR3. V usage is TRBV7-9 and J usage is TRBJ2-1; 10 bases line up with TRBD1. Per the germline V gene, CDR1 is SEHNR and CDR2 is FQNEAQ (reference sequence). The V gene end was trimmed by 0 bases and the J gene end by 5 bases; junction bases not matched to a gene: 1. This CDR3 spans 15 amino acids. CDR3 in DNA: TGTGCCAGCAGCTTAGCGGGACAGGGGAACAATGAGCAGTTCTTC. This sequence encodes CASSLAGQGNNEQFF.

The sample holds a few counts of this clone. The V and J genes are TRBV28 and TRBJ1-5; the D gene is possibly TRBD1 (6 bases). Trimming took off 3 bases at V and 7 bases at J, with 16 bases between the two ends. This CDR3 comprises 15 residues. CDR1 and CDR2 (germline): MDHEN, SYDVKM. The CDR3 region has the DNA TGTGCCAGCAGTTTCGTGGGGGGCTCCGGACAGCCCCAGCATTTT. Residues: CASSFVGGSGQPQHF.

V is TRBV9 and J is TRBJ2-1, with 11 bases that match TRBD2. The germline V gene has CDR1 SGDLS and CDR2 YYNGEE. V dropped 4 bases and J dropped 5; count of bases not matched to a gene: 5. The CDR3 is made up of 15 amino acids. The CDR3 reads CASSPPGLADNEQFF. As DNA, the CDR3 is TGTGCCAGCAGCCCCCCGGGACTAGCGGACAATGAGCAGTTCTTC. The complete variable domain, with remaining parts taken from reference TRBV9 and TRBJ2-1, reads DSGVTQTPKHLITATGQRVTLRCSPRSGDLSVYWYQQSLDQGLQFLIQYYNGEERAKGNILERFSAQQFPDLHSELNLSSLELGDSALYFCASSPPGLADNEQFFGPGTRLTVL.

Worth noting for this clone: The sample contains more than one DNA sequence encoding this CDR3. The gene calls are TRBV7-9 and TRBJ2-5; possibly TRBD2 for D (6 bases). Germline assignment: CDR1 SEHNR and CDR2 FQNEAQ (reference sequence). Trimming shortened V by 0 bases and J by 4 bases, and 6 bases separated the two germline ends. This CDR3 is 13 amino acids long. In DNA form, the CDR3 reads TGTGCCAGCAGCTTAGCGGGGGGAGAGACCCAGTACTTC. This encodes CASSLAGGETQYF.

In this sample, this clone turned up a few times. This sample includes further DNA sequences coding for the same CDR3. The chain uses TRBV30 and TRBJ1-4, with unresolved D. Germline V gene lookup returns CDR1 GTSNPN and CDR2 SVGIG (reference sequence). The V end lost 5 bases, the J end lost 8 bases, and 9 bases lay between the germline ends. This CDR3 region has 11 residues. DNA of the CDR3: TGTGCCTGGTCCCGTGGGGAAAAACTGTTTTTT. Translated: CAWSRGEKLFF.

This rearrangement joins TRBV5-1 to TRBJ2-1; D uncertain. V was trimmed by 4 bases and J by 6 bases, leaving 17 bases between them. Germline V gene lookup returns CDR1 SGHRS and CDR2 YFSETQ. The CDR3 runs 15 residues. The CDR3 here is CASSRGVLLGNEQFF. As DNA, the CDR3 is TGCGCCAGCAGCCGTGGCGTACTCCTGGGCAATGAGCAGTTCTTC.

CDR3 nucleotides: TGTGCCAGCAGCTTGGGCCGGACTACTTACACCGGGGAGCTGTTTTTT. Translating it yields CASSLGRTTYTGELFF. V is TRBV5-6 and J is TRBJ2-2, with TRBD2 as a possible D gene (6 bases). The CDR3 extends over 16 amino acids. Germline CDR1 is SGHDT and CDR2 is YYEEEE. V gave up 0 bases and J gave up 3 bases, with 12 bases separating them.

This clone was counted between two and nine times. J is TRBJ2-1 and V is TRBV25-1; 7 positions agree with TRBD1. After removal of 8 bases from V and 7 bases from J, the junction contained 8 bases not matched to a gene. Looked up from germline, CDR1 is MGHDK and CDR2 is SYGVNS. The CDR3 runs to 13 residues. The CDR3 sequence: CASSSRRGNEQFF. The DNA of the CDR3 is TGTGCCAGCTCGTCCCGCAGGGGGAATGAGCAGTTCTTC.

The V call is TRBV7-3, the J call TRBJ2-3; D gene unclear. This CDR3 has 12 amino acids. V gave up 5 bases and J gave up 10 bases, with 13 bases separating them. Looked up from germline, CDR1 is SGHTA and CDR2 is FQGTGA. CDR3 nucleotides: TGTGCCAGCAGCGGCACCCTTCAGGCGCAGTATTTT. It specifies CASSGTLQAQYF.

This clone was recorded a few times. The genes are TRBV18 and TRBJ2-7; 7 positions match TRBD1. Germline lookup yields CDR1 KGHSH and CDR2 LQKENI. The CDR3 is 14 residues long. The V and J ends lost 4 bases and 6 bases, in that order; junction bases with no gene match: 9. CDR3 sequence (DNA): TGTGCCAGCTCACAGACAGGGCCGCCCTCCGAGCAGTACTTC. This gives the protein CASSQTGPPSEQYF.